This passage covers 5 T cell receptor beta chains from one sample sequenced in a study of CD8+CD57+ T cells in acquired aplastic anemia. The template for TCR beta VDJ and CDR3 sequence profiling was genomic DNA. TCRdb re-called the reads with MiXCR, one entry per CDR3 protein. The sample has some 200,000 distinct CDR3 sequences, roughly 35% seen once. Sequenced: sorted CD4+, CD8+, or CD8+CD57+ T cells (not recorded which) from PBMCs. The receptors shown here come from a human donor in good health, serving as a control.

Ten or more counts support this clonotype. The V gene is TRBV10-3, the J gene TRBJ1-3; a weak D match, TRBD1 (5 bases). This CDR3 is 13 amino acids long. Per germline, CDR1 ENHRY and CDR2 SYGVKD. V was shortened by 10 bases and J by 2 bases, with 12 bases between the two germline ends. The CDR3 spells CATARAPGNTIYF. Here the CDR3 DNA reads TGTGCCACCGCCAGGGCCCCTGGAAACACCATATATTTT.

In this sample, this clonotype turned up many times. This chain connects TRBV7-9 to TRBJ2-5; D unresolved. Trimming took off 3 bases at V and 8 bases at J, with 19 bases between the two ends. The germline V gene encodes CDR1 SEHNR and CDR2 FQNEAQ (reference sequence). The CDR3 has 15 residues. The DNA for the CDR3 is TGTGCCAGCAGCTTTCCATCACTTCCAAGTCTTACCCAGTACTTC. Protein product: CASSFPSLPSLTQYF.

The chain is built from TRBV20-1 and TRBJ1-1; 7 bases match TRBD1. Germline CDR1 reads DFQATT; CDR2 reads SNEGSKA (reference sequence). The J segment lost 9 bases and the V segment lost 0 bases, leaving 16 bases of the junction unmatched. The CDR3 covers 16 residues. CDR3 residues: CSAREEFGQVDGKAFF. The CDR3 bases are TGCAGTGCTAGAGAGGAGTTCGGACAGGTGGACGGTAAAGCTTTCTTT.

This clonotype has just a few counts. The rearrangement uses TRBV6-1 and TRBJ1-2; possibly TRBD1 for D (5 bases). The CDR3 contains 14 residues. The germline V and J ends were trimmed by 0 bases and 7 bases, with 12 bases remaining between them. CDR1 and CDR2 from the germline V gene are MNHNS and SASEGT. CDR3 amino acids: CASSEARDARGYTF. CDR3 sequence (DNA): TGTGCCAGCAGTGAAGCGCGGGACGCCCGTGGCTACACCTTC.

This clonotype was picked up a small number of times. The chain links TRBV7-9 to TRBJ1-3; D possibly corresponds to TRBD1 (5 bases). In germline, CDR1 is SEHNR, CDR2 FQNEAQ (reference sequence). The CDR3 is 15 amino acids. Between the trimmed V and J ends, which lost 2 bases and 6 bases, there was a span of 14 bases. CDR3 nucleotides: TGTGCCAGCAGCTTATTCGGGACTTATGAAAACACCATATATTTT. Protein product: CASSLFGTYENTIYF.